The clone carrying this T cell receptor (beta chain) has more than one count but fewer than ten. Its target is not known. The sample comes from a study of T cell responses to AZD1222 COVID-19 vaccine. Whole-study findings and limits: Donors skewed white British and female; clonal diversity was possibly underestimated.

Trimming removed 6 bases from V and 5 bases from J; junction bases left unmatched: 9. From germline, CDR1 is SGHTA and CDR2 FQGNSA. The length of the CDR3 is 17 residues. TCRdb's copy holds only in-frame clones and misses some; the assay was immunoSEQ multiplex PCR. The table includes some 120,000 clones, roughly 90% detected once. The starting material was peripheral blood, obtained on day 0 of AZD1222 vaccination. This clonotype originated in an adult in good health. This chain uses TRBV7-2 with TRBJ2-2; TRBD2 agrees at 13 bases. The CDR3 nucleotides read TGTGCCAGCAGACCGGGACTAGCGGGGATAAATACCGGGGAGCTGTTTTTT. Translating gives CASRPGLAGINTGELFF.